This T cell receptor beta chain is from a study of early stage breast cancer tumors. Profiling relied on immunoSEQ multiplex PCR, and the TCRdb table lists in-frame clones only, not all of them. This repertoire shows under 8,000 clones, about 73% found once; its top ten account for 8.5% to 10%. In its sample, this clone was seen a few times. This CDR3 spans 13 amino acids. The V gene's germline CDR1 is LNHDA and CDR2 SQIVND (reference sequence). Trimming cost V 3 bases and J 3 bases, with 6 bases left between them. Sequenced input: normal breast tissue next to the tumor. The chain employs TRBV19 and TRBJ2-1; D is uncertain. The TCR sequence derives from a person in their 40s with breast cancer. The CDR3 loop reads CASSISDYNEQFF. CDR3 DNA sequence: TGTGCCAGTAGTATTTCGGACTACAATGAGCAGTTCTTC.